This TCR beta chain is from a study of T cell responses to AZD1222 COVID-19 vaccine. Overall study findings and caveats: No day 14 peak samples; only post-peak repertoires were characterized.

The table came from immunoSEQ multiplex PCR; TCRdb's copy has only in-frame clones and leaves some out. This table has around 120,000 clones, approximately 90% appearing once. V was trimmed by 4 bases and J by 3 bases, leaving 12 bases between them. CDR3 length: 13 residues. Germline V lookup: CDR1 GTSNPN, CDR2 SVGIG (reference sequence). Concerning this clone: Its target is not known.

The sequence derives from an adult in good health. Sample: peripheral blood, taken on day 0 of AZD1222 vaccination. The gene calls are TRBV30 and TRBJ1-2; a weak D match, TRBD1 (6 bases). The CDR3 reads CAWTTGTYYGYTF. The CDR3 bases are TGTGCCTGGACAACAGGGACTTACTATGGCTACACCTTC.